This TCR beta chain is from a study of blood T cells in healthy people across ages (dated by TCRdb to between 2014 and 2017). Regarding the study in general: In model experiments, template switching captured about one uniquely barcoded TCR beta cDNA molecule for every two T cells. For two donors (one aged 18 to 29 and one aged 80 or older), the study analyzed two additional independent replicas of 1 million unique cDNA reads from the same blood draw. The study measured age-related changes in TCR beta repertoire diversity using deep sequencing normalized with unique cDNA molecular identifiers. Donors were grouped into four age groups: young (average roughly 15 years), middle-aged (about 40), aged (62) and long-lived (about 82).

Library creation used 5' RACE. Sequencing relied on an Illumina HiSeq 2500. A second PCR of about 7 to 12 cycles was run with a J-beta primer mix and a sample-barcoded 5' primer. Each TCR beta cDNA molecule received a unique molecular identifier from a template-switch 5' adaptor carrying 12 random nucleotides. Each sample yielded at least 2.5 million CDR3-containing paired-end reads. First-strand cDNA was synthesized from all RNA with the Mint cDNA synthesis kit, primed by a TRBC-specific oligonucleotide. Following uracil-DNA glycosylase treatment, all cDNA underwent a first 18-cycle PCR with the universal primers M1SS and BC2_uni_R. In the original analysis: For normalization, 1 million high-quality reads were randomly selected from each sample, with every read carrying a distinct molecular identifier. Instead of being binned into consensus sequences, reads with shared molecular identifiers were discarded. MiTCR, set to a Q25 quality threshold and the strictest error-elimination algorithm, was used for CDR3 identification, clonotype clustering and error correction. Lower-bound total TCR beta diversity was estimated with a nonparametric unseen species model using Euler transformation. The raw public data were reprocessed by TCRdb itself: fastp quality trimming at Q25, MiXCR clonotype calling, in-frame beta chains only. Rows with one shared CDR3 protein collapse into an entry with the most common genes and DNA. Clone size and V and J calls follow TCRdb, not the original study. The sample records hundreds of thousands of distinct CDR3 sequences, over 25% of which are singletons. The top ten clonotypes cover 3% to 4% of the sample.

With respect to this clonotype: The target of this receptor is not known. No base quality information exists; no much larger clone differs at one position.

The CDR3 has 14 amino acids, counting the end cysteine and phenylalanine. CDR3 DNA only is kept here, 42 bases in frame from base 1. As encoded in the germline V gene, CDR1 is ENHRY while CDR2 is SYGVKD. Trimming removed 10 bases from V and 7 bases from J, leaving 20 bases between the germline ends. Results the study describes overall, beyond this receptor: Because profiling used bulk unsorted PBMCs, naive and antigen-experienced compartments could not be compared conclusively. The CMV infection status of donors was not known, potentially confounding age-related changes in expanded clonotypes. Compared with the aged group, more naive CD4+ T cells, fewer expanded clones and increased TCR diversity were shown by the long-lived group, suggesting age selection. Observed TCR beta diversity per million T cells fell roughly linearly with age, and a significant reduction was already apparent by age about 36. Estimates of total diversity based on one million sequenced T cells were considered lower bounds and underestimates. There was a strong correlation between observed TCR beta diversity and the percentage of naive T cells measured by flow cytometry.

The donors were roughly 38 Caucasian individuals from Russia, aged 6 to 90 years, who were systemically healthy. Roughly 10 milliliters of peripheral blood were collected from each donor into EDTA-treated Vacutainer tubes. PBMCs were isolated by Ficoll-Paque density-gradient centrifugation, with at least 7 million obtained per sample. Total RNA, at least 6 micrograms per sample, was extracted from PBMCs with Trizol reagent. For every donor, flow cytometry on a PBMC aliquot measured the percentage of naive CD45RAhigh/CD27high T cells. The data also belong to a second study, concerning T cells of mothers and their children. That second publication adds: Nine systemically healthy Caucasian individuals served as donors, namely three mothers together with their six children. cDNA synthesis consumed the entire amount of extracted RNA, loaded at around 1.4 ug RNA in each 15 ul reaction. In the second PCR, the M1S primer added sample barcodes and 2-4 random nucleotides. Over 8 million TCR beta CDR3 reads were obtained for each mother, and around 2.7 million reads were obtained for each child. In both related and unrelated pairs, thymic selection shapes the output of TCR recombination in a similar way, with inherited differences having only a minor effect. Normalized repertoire overlap was always found to be slightly, but never significantly, higher in related mother-child pairs than in unrelated mother-child pairs. With a sensitivity of about 100 clones per million clonotypes, no persistent microchimeric T cell clones were detected. To look for features that set related mother-child pairs apart from unrelated individuals, the researchers ran deep NGS to compare the TCR beta repertoires of mothers and children. On average, the children were around 11 +/- 4 years old, while the mothers were around 42 +/- 4 years old. Libraries were sequenced on Illumina HiSeq 2000 with 100+100 nt paired-end reads after adapter ligation with NEBNext reagents. To prevent cross-contamination, the mother and child libraries were prepared a month apart and were sequenced in separate runs. Each donor had between roughly 450,000 and 2,300,000 distinct TCR beta clonotypes identified. Naive TCR beta clonotypes were estimated from low-frequency clonotypes matched to each donor's FACS-determined naive share, without sorting.

The receptor chain draws on TRBV10-3 and TRBJ2-4; TRBD2 is possibly the D segment (5 matching bases). This clonotype originated in a boy younger than 10 in good health. The sequencing input was blood. The DNA sequence follows: TGTGCCACCACGCCGGGGTCCCTGGGGAACATTCAGTACTTC. The encoded protein is CATTPGSLGNIQYF.